The T cell receptor beta chain described here comes from a study of early T cells in non-severe SARS-CoV-2 infection. Overall study findings and caveats: The VDJdb matching leaned toward anti-spike CD8 responses and overlooked private and CD4 specificities.

This clonotype was counted at least ten times. As yet, its antigen is unknown. Attached unique molecular identifiers marked individual cDNA molecules. TCRdb re-analysed the 5' RACE reads in MiXCR, keeping a single row per CDR3 protein. The sample shows about 67,000 distinct CDR3 sequences, 9.5% to 13% of them seen only once. The CDR3 contains 14 residues. The V end lost 1 base, the J end lost 11 bases, and 12 bases lay between the germline ends. The germline V gene encodes CDR1 LGHDT and CDR2 YNNKEL (reference sequence). The clonotype originates from an adult who was a healthcare worker with PCR-confirmed SARS-CoV-2 infection or an uninfected control (not recorded which). Sequenced sample: whole blood. The rearrangement links TRBV3-1 to TRBJ1-6; the D is unclear. CDR3 region: CASSQAEASPPLHF. The CDR3 coding sequence is TGTGCCAGCAGCCAAGCTGAGGCGTCACCACCCCTCCACTTT.